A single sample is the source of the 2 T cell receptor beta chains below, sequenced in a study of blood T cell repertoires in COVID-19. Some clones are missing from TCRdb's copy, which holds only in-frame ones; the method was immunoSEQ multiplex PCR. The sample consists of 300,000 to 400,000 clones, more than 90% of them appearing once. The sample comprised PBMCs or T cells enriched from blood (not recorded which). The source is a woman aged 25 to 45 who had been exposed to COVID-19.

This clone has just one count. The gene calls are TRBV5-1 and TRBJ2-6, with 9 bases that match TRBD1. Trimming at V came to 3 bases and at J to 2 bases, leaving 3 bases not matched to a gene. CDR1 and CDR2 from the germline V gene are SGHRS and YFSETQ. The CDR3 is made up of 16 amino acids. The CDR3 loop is CASSYTGGAGANVLTF. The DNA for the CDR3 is TGCGCCAGCAGCTATACAGGGGGCGCTGGGGCCAACGTCCTGACTTTC.

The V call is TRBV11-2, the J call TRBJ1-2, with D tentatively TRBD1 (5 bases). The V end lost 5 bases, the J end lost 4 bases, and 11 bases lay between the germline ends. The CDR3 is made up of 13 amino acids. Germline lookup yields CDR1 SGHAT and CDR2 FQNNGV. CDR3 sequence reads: CASSPRGIYGYTF. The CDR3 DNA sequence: TGTGCCAGCAGCCCGCGGGGGATCTATGGCTACACCTTC.